A selection of T cell receptor beta chains follows, all from one sample in a study of T cells after posttransplantation cyclophosphamide. Here immunoSEQ multiplex PCR was the method, and the copy in TCRdb shows in-frame clones only, minus some. The profile covers 30,000 to 40,000 clones, none occurring a single time. Material: PBMCs. Receptor source: a man in his fifties or sixties in good health, CMV-negative, and a related stem cell transplant donor. Both conserved end residues are part of each CDR3. D genes are given only for firm matches. Clone size appears in some rows only: once, few, many, or a class for an expanded clone.

clone size	V gene	CDR3 length	J gene	D gene	CDR3 protein
many	TRBV11-2	17	TRBJ1-1	TRBD1	CASSSRTGGLKGTEAFF
-	TRBV18	14	TRBJ2-5	TRBD1	CASSGTGYQETQYF
many	TRBV4-2	14	TRBJ1-4	-	CASSRPGVNEKLFF
few	TRBV6-5	15	TRBJ1-2	TRBD1	CASSYRGQGAYGYTF
many	TRBV6-6	13	TRBJ2-2	TRBD1	CASRQGWTGELFF
many	TRBV18	16	TRBJ2-7	-	CASSGPPGSVSYEQYF
many	TRBV6-1	15	TRBJ2-3	TRBD2	CASSGLAGATDTQYF
many	TRBV7-2	15	TRBJ1-3	TRBD1	CASSLGRTGGNTIYF
few	TRBV7-9	13	TRBJ1-6	-	CASSLDSPDPLHF
-	TRBV2	12	TRBJ2-7	-	CASLGVSYEQYF
many	TRBV7-2	15	TRBJ1-2	-	CASSLGGGANYGYTF
many	TRBV5-6	14	TRBJ1-2	-	CASSLMGASYGYTF
many	TRBV7-2	11	TRBJ1-1	-	CASSLTGVAFF
few	TRBV5-1	19	TRBJ2-3	TRBD2	CASSLIPTGLAGKFDTQYF
many	TRBV5-4	15	TRBJ2-5	-	CASSLMQGMGETQYF
-	TRBV2	18	TRBJ2-3	TRBD2	CASRGVIAGGDFTDTQYF
many	TRBV5-1	15	TRBJ1-1	-	CASSLLEVRNTEAFF
many	TRBV12-1	15	TRBJ2-6	-	CASSSHYSGANVLTF
many	TRBV9	16	TRBJ2-1	-	CASSGIQGYGFNEQFF
-	TRBV7-8	14	TRBJ2-5	-	CASSLSRAGETQYF
many	TRBV9	15	TRBJ2-3	-	CASSVGQGGYDTQYF
many	TRBV5-8	17	TRBJ1-3	-	CASSLTVGGFSGNTIYF
many	TRBV29-1	13	TRBJ2-6	-	CSAGGPGANVLTF
-	TRBV7-9	15	TRBJ1-5	-	CASSLAQNSNQPQHF
many	TRBV18	14	TRBJ1-2	TRBD1	CASSGDRLPWGYTF
many	TRBV5-1	14	TRBJ2-5	TRBD1	CASSGGTGGETQYF
-	TRBV5-1	15	TRBJ2-7	-	CASRFTMVGLYEQYF